The 16 T cell receptor beta chains below were found in one sample sequenced in a study of cytomegalovirus exposure and HLA in healthy donors. The PCR was carried out with 60 Vbeta primers and 13 Jbeta primers. Clones were sequenced by immunoSEQ multiplex PCR, and TCRdb holds only the in-frame ones, with some missing. The sample yields around 120,000 clones, approximately 80% seen once. The sequencing sample was made of PBMCs. All receptors come from a man aged 45 to 65 in good health and CMV-seronegative.

The chain has TRBV29-1 and TRBJ1-2; no reliable D call. The V end lost 4 bases, the J end lost 0 bases, and 6 bases lay between the germline ends. In germline, CDR1 is SQVTM, CDR2 ANQGSEA. The CDR3 has 12 residues. CDR3 region: CSVVFANYGYTF. The DNA for the CDR3 is TGCAGCGTTGTATTTGCTAACTATGGCTACACCTTC. The whole variable domain, remainder taken from reference TRBV29-1 and TRBJ1-2, is SAVISQKPSRDICQRGTSLTIQCQVDSQVTMMFWYRQQPGQSLTLIATANQGSEATYESGFVIDKFPISRPNLTFSTLTVSNMSPEDSSIYLCSVVFANYGYTFGSGTRLTVV.

The chain combines TRBV6-5 with TRBJ1-2, with D possibly being TRBD1 (5 bases). V was cut by 5 bases and J by 8 bases, with 15 bases left in between. The CDR3 has 13 amino acids. The germline CDR1 and CDR2 sequences are MNHEY and SVGAGI. The CDR3 sequence is CASSTLAGWGYTF. CDR3 in DNA: TGTGCCAGCAGTACCCTTGCAGGGTGGGGCTACACCTTC.

The J gene is TRBJ2-1, the V gene TRBV5-1; 12 bases are shared with TRBD2. The CDR3 extends over 15 amino acids. Per germline, CDR1 SGHRS and CDR2 YFSETQ. Unmatched junction bases numbered 5, after V lost 5 bases and J lost 5 bases. Here the CDR3 DNA reads TGCGCCAGCAGTTCTAGCGGGGGGGCGAACAATGAGCAGTTCTTC. It codes for CASSSSGGANNEQFF. Looking up the rest from reference TRBV5-1 and TRBJ2-1 gives the full variable domain: KAGVTQTPRYLIKTRGQQVTLSCSPISGHRSVSWYQQTPGQGLQFLFEYFSETQRNKGNFPGRFSGRQFSNSRSEMNVSTLELGDSALYLCASSSSGGANNEQFFGPGTRLTVL.

The chain couples TRBV6-6 to TRBJ1-5, with 8 bases lining up with TRBD1. Germline V CDR1 and CDR2: MNHNY, SVGAGI (reference sequence). Losses at the gene ends were 2 bases for V and 4 bases for J; bases not matched to a gene: 4. The CDR3 has 15 amino acids. The CDR3 sequence is CASSYPGQENQPQHF. The CDR3 nucleotides read TGTGCCAGCAGTTACCCGGGACAGGAGAATCAGCCCCAGCATTTT.

The gene calls are TRBV10-3 and TRBJ1-3; D is uncertain. Germline CDR1 and CDR2: ENHRY and SYGVKD. V lost 0 bases, J lost 0 bases, and 12 bases lay in between. The CDR3 is 17 amino acids. CDR3 residues: CAISESIIRSSGNTIYF. CDR3 in DNA: TGTGCCATCAGTGAGTCGATAATTAGATCCTCTGGAAACACCATATATTTT.

J is TRBJ2-1 and V is TRBV5-4; the match to TRBD2 covers 9 bases. The V segment lost 1 base and the J segment 10 bases; nucleotides outside the gene matches: 6. The V gene's germline CDR1 is SGHNT and CDR2 YYREEE (reference sequence). There are 14 residues in the CDR3. The CDR3 bases are TGTGCCAGCAGCTTGCGGGCTAGCGGGACAGAGCAGTTCTTC. Residues: CASSLRASGTEQFF.

The J gene is TRBJ2-1, the V gene TRBV15; a possible D gene is TRBD2 (6 bases). The CDR3 loop spans 14 amino acids. Germline values: CDR1 LNHNV, CDR2 YYDKDF (reference sequence). The V and J ends lost 0 bases and 7 bases respectively, with 10 bases between them. Written as DNA, the CDR3 is TGTGCCACCAGCAGAGATTTGGCGGGGAATGAGCAGTTCTTC. Protein product: CATSRDLAGNEQFF.

The V and J genes are TRBV25-1 and TRBJ2-3; 7 bases map to TRBD2. After removal of 6 bases from V and 0 bases from J, the junction contained 12 bases not matched to a gene. Per the germline V gene, CDR1 is MGHDK and CDR2 is SYGVNS. The CDR3 totals 17 residues. This CDR3 reads CASSPRMGGTSTDTQYF. CDR3 sequence (DNA): TGTGCCAGCAGCCCTCGGATGGGAGGGACTAGCACAGATACGCAGTATTTT.

The J gene is TRBJ2-5, the V gene TRBV4-2; 7 nucleotides line up with TRBD1. Germline V CDR1 and CDR2: LGHNA, YNFKEQ. V lost 4 bases and J lost 3; bases outside the gene matches: 14. The CDR3 has 17 amino acids. This chain's CDR3 is CASSPLLLTGSEETQYF. The CDR3 DNA reads as TGTGCCAGCAGCCCTCTTCTATTGACAGGGAGCGAAGAGACCCAGTACTTC.

The chain employs TRBV7-9 and TRBJ2-6, with 11 bases fitting TRBD1. The CDR3 is 18 amino acids. The germline gives CDR1 SEHNR, CDR2 FQNEAQ (reference sequence). V lost 1 base, J lost 2 bases, and 4 bases stayed unmatched. CDR3 nucleotide sequence: TGTGCCAGCAGCTTAGTGGACAGGGGGCTGACTGGGGCCAACGTCCTGACTTTC. Amino acids: CASSLVDRGLTGANVLTF.

A few counts support this clone. The rearrangement uses TRBV5-4 and TRBJ2-1; TRBD2 matches at 7 bases. CDR3 length: 15 residues. Germline V gene sequence: CDR1 SGHNT, CDR2 YYREEE (reference sequence). After removal of 4 bases from V and 0 bases from J, the junction contained 4 bases not matched to a gene. The DNA of the CDR3 is TGTGCCAGCAGCGGGGAGGGAAGCTCCTACAATGAGCAGTTCTTC. It translates to CASSGEGSSYNEQFF.

This clone was seen only once. This rearrangement joins TRBV5-1 to TRBJ1-3; a possible D gene is TRBD1 (5 bases). The V gene's germline CDR1 is SGHRS and CDR2 YFSETQ. V dropped 3 bases and J dropped 0 bases, with 13 bases sitting between them. The CDR3 is made up of 16 amino acids. The CDR3 bases are TGCGCCAGCAGCTCCGGCCGGGGGTTCTCTGGAAACACCATATATTTT. Translating gives CASSSGRGFSGNTIYF.

V is TRBV7-9 and J is TRBJ1-5; D uncertain. V lost 5 bases to trimming and J lost 9 bases, with 23 bases between them. CDR3 length: 16 residues. Looked up from germline, CDR1 is SEHNR and CDR2 is FQNEAQ (reference sequence). In DNA form, the CDR3 reads TGTGCCAGCAGCGCCCCCCTGGAGGGCCCCGGTGCGCCCCAGCATTTT. Its protein is CASSAPLEGPGAPQHF.

This clone occurred once. The CDR3 DNA reads TGTGCCTGGACTGTACAAGGACAGGGAGGTTCACCCCTCCACTTT. Amino acids: CAWTVQGQGGSPLHF. The J gene is TRBJ1-6, the V gene TRBV30, with TRBD1 identical over 8 bases. CDR3 length: 15 residues. Trimming took 4 bases from V and 9 from J; bases not matched to a gene: 11. Germline V gene sequence: CDR1 GTSNPN, CDR2 SVGIG (reference sequence).

This clone has just one count. The DNA of the CDR3 is TGTGCCAGTAGTGGCAGGGGGTCCACCCTCTACAATGAGCAGTTCTTC. Protein sequence: CASSGRGSTLYNEQFF. The chain couples TRBV19 to TRBJ2-1; 7 positions match TRBD1. The germline gives CDR1 LNHDA, CDR2 SQIVND (reference sequence). V gave up 5 bases and J gave up 3 bases; unmatched junction bases: 10. This CDR3 has 16 amino acids.

This clone was recorded once. V and J are TRBV4-1 and TRBJ1-1; the D is unclear. Looked up from germline, CDR1 is MGHRA and CDR2 is YSYEKL. Between the trimmed V and J ends, which lost 4 bases and 6 bases, there was a span of 9 bases. The CDR3 is 12 residues long. For the CDR3, the DNA is TGCGCCAGCAGCCTCCTAAACTCTGAAGCTTTCTTT. It yields the protein CASSLLNSEAFF.